The subject of this entry is one T cell receptor beta chain. Its antigen is unknown. The data stem from a study of cytomegalovirus exposure and HLA in healthy donors. Unmatched junction bases numbered 11, after V lost 3 bases and J lost 5 bases. This CDR3 comprises 17 residues. Germline V gene data show CDR1 as MNHNS and CDR2 as SASEGT. Data came from immunoSEQ multiplex PCR; TCRdb stores just in-frame clones and leaves some out. Found here are 150,000 to 200,000 clones, around 90% of them singletons; the top ten hold 2.5% to 3.5%. General study results and limits: 150 or so TCR beta chains were listed as cytomegalovirus-associated. A few chains tied to CMV proved CMV antigen-specific in vitro. A later analysis found first-cohort TCR clusters tended to co-occur in the 90 to 150 validation repertoires.

V and J are TRBV6-1 and TRBJ2-1; 9 bases map to TRBD1. This TCR was recovered from a young man in good health and CMV-seronegative. The specimen was PBMCs. The DNA for the CDR3 is TGTGCCAGCAGTGATTACAGGGGGCCTGGGGTGGACAATGAGCAGTTCTTC. It encodes CASSDYRGPGVDNEQFF.